This T cell receptor beta chain is from a study of blood T cell repertoires in COVID-19. After removal of 10 bases from V and 2 bases from J, the junction contained 13 bases not matched to a gene. Germline loops: CDR1 LNHDA, CDR2 SQIVND (reference sequence). The CDR3 totals 17 residues. TCRdb's table, derived via immunoSEQ multiplex PCR, lists solely in-frame clones and lacks some. The data show 150,000 to 200,000 clones, approximately 89% seen once. V is TRBV19 and J is TRBJ2-1, with 11 nucleotides matching TRBD2. Sequencing was carried out using PBMCs or T cells enriched from blood (not recorded which). This receptor was obtained from a woman aged 40 to 50 with acute COVID-19. The CDR3 protein is CAISNPSGGPAYNEQFF. CDR3 nucleotide sequence: TGTGCCATTTCGAACCCTAGCGGGGGGCCTGCCTACAATGAGCAGTTCTTC.